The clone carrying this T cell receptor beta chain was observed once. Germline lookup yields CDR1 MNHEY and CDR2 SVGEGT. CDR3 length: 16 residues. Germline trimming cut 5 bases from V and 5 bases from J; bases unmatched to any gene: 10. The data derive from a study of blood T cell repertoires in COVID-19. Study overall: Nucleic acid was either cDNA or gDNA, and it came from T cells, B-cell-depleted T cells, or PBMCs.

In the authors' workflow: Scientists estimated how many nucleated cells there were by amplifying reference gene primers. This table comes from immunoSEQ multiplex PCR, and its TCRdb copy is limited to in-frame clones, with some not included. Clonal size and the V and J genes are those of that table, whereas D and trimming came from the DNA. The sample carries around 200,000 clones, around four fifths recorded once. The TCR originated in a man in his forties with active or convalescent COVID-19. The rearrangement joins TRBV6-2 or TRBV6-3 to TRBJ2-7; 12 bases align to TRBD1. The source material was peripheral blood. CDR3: CASSRFPGQGADEQYF. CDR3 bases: TGTGCCAGCAGTCGATTCCCGGGACAGGGGGCTGACGAGCAGTACTTC.